The clone carrying this TCR beta chain was seen just once. This sample was included in a study of blood T cell repertoires in COVID-19. Study at large: Both acute and convalescent COVID-19 samples were obtained from the United States, Italy and Spain. From T cells, B-cell-depleted T cells, or PBMCs came the material, which was cDNA or gDNA.

How the authors handled the data: Amplification of reference gene primers provided the estimated nucleated cell counts. The protocol was immunoSEQ multiplex PCR, while the TCRdb copy is restricted to in-frame clones and leaves out a portion. Clonal size and the V and J genes are those of that table, whereas D and trimming came from the DNA. This table has tens of thousands of clones, around nine tenths appearing once. This clonotype originated in a woman aged 80 or over with acute or convalescent COVID-19. The sequenced sample was peripheral blood.

Here the CDR3 reads CASTTLGQLSYEQYF. The CDR3 region has the DNA TGTGCCAGCACAACCCTGGGACAGTTGTCCTACGAGCAGTACTTC. The J gene is TRBJ2-7, the V gene TRBV2; 7 bases map to TRBD1. The CDR3 runs 15 residues. CDR1 is SNHLY, CDR2 FYNNEI, per germline. The ends lost 7 bases at V and 1 base at J; junction bases unmatched: 10.